These 25 T cell receptor beta chains share one sample of origin, sequenced in a study of blood T cell repertoires in COVID-19. Some clones are missing from TCRdb's copy, which holds only in-frame ones; the method was immunoSEQ multiplex PCR. The sample has about 220,000 clones, roughly 82% seen once. The sample was peripheral blood. The receptors shown here come from a man aged 50-59 years with active or convalescent COVID-19.

The rearrangement uses TRBV2 and TRBJ1-2, with TRBD1 matching over 10 bases. CDR3 size: 13 residues. Germline CDR1 reads SNHLY; CDR2 reads FYNNEI. J gave up 5 bases and V 3 bases, and 0 bases lay outside the gene matches. In nucleotides, the CDR3 is TGTGCCAGCAGTGAGGGACAGGGGTATGGCTACACCTTC. Encoded protein: CASSEGQGYGYTF.

The chain combines TRBV7-8 with TRBJ2-7, with 9 bases matching TRBD1. V was pared by 1 base and J by 4 bases, with 5 bases of the junction left unmatched. Per germline, CDR1 SGHVS and CDR2 FQNEAQ. The CDR3 covers 15 residues. CDR3 sequence reads: CASSLVGTGLYEQYF. CDR3 DNA: TGTGCCAGCAGCTTAGTTGGGACAGGGTTGTACGAGCAGTACTTC.

This chain joins TRBV5-4 and TRBJ1-1; no clear D. CDR3 length: 11 amino acids. V lost 0 bases to trimming and J lost 7 bases, with 4 bases between them. Germline-derived CDR1 and CDR2 are SGHNT and YYREEE (reference sequence). CDR3 sequence reads: CASSLASEAFF. In DNA form, the CDR3 reads TGTGCCAGCAGCTTGGCTAGTGAAGCTTTCTTT.

This chain joins TRBV6-5 and TRBJ1-1; D is perhaps TRBD1 (5 bases). V lost 6 bases and J lost 5, with 13 bases in between. The length of the CDR3 is 13 residues. Germline V gene sequence: CDR1 MNHEY, CDR2 SVGAGI. CDR3 in amino acids: CASRPDSRTEAFF. The CDR3 nucleotides read TGTGCCAGCAGACCTGACAGTCGGACTGAAGCTTTCTTT.

Points on this clone: Relative to the germline gene, one junction end is altered; a read error may explain this. The chain has TRBV5-6 and TRBJ1-2; 10 bases match TRBD1. The CDR3 is made up of 12 amino acids. Germline-derived CDR1 and CDR2 are SGHDT and YYEEEE. This CDR3 reads CASSFDRGRVAF. The CDR3 DNA follows: TGTGCCAGCAGCTTCGACAGGGGGCGCGTTGCCTTC.

This sequence joins TRBV5-1 and TRBJ2-1; possible D gene TRBD2, 5 bases. Per germline, CDR1 SGHRS and CDR2 YFSETQ. CDR3 length: 17 amino acids. V was cut by 1 base and J by 4 bases, with 18 bases left in between. The CDR3 protein is CASSLLVRGASYNEQFF. As DNA, the CDR3 is TGCGCCAGCAGCTTGTTAGTTCGGGGAGCCTCTTACAATGAGCAGTTCTTC. Based on the CDR3 plus reference TRBV5-1 and TRBJ2-1, the full variable domain is KAGVTQTPRYLIKTRGQQVTLSCSPISGHRSVSWYQQTPGQGLQFLFEYFSETQRNKGNFPGRFSGRQFSNSRSEMNVSTLELGDSALYLCASSLLVRGASYNEQFFGPGTRLTVL.

This clone was seen once. This chain links TRBV13 with TRBJ2-1, with 12 bases identical to TRBD2. The CDR3 contains 17 residues. Germline-derived CDR1 and CDR2 are PRHDT and FYEKMQ (reference sequence). Trimming at V came to 5 bases and at J to 5 bases, leaving 10 bases not matched to a gene. CDR3: CASSERLAGVRDNEQFF. The CDR3 DNA reads as TGTGCCAGCAGCGAAAGACTAGCGGGAGTCAGGGACAATGAGCAGTTCTTC.

The chain recombines TRBV6-5 with TRBJ2-7, with 7 bases that match TRBD1. J gave up 2 bases and V 2 bases, and 3 bases lay outside the gene matches. The germline V gene encodes CDR1 MNHEY and CDR2 SVGAGI. CDR3 length equals 14 residues. CDR3 nucleotides: TGTGCCAGCAGTTACGGTCAGGGGGCCTACGAGCAGTACTTC. Its translation is CASSYGQGAYEQYF.

J is TRBJ1-5 and V is TRBV2; D gene uncertain. The V gene lost 7 bases and the J gene lost 5 bases, with 12 bases spanning the gap. Germline lookup yields CDR1 SNHLY and CDR2 FYNNEI. The CDR3 is made up of 13 amino acids. The CDR3 is CASKWREDQPQHF. CDR3 sequence (DNA): TGTGCCAGCAAATGGCGGGAGGATCAGCCCCAGCATTTT.

This clone occurred a few times. This chain connects TRBV9 to TRBJ2-3; 9 positions match TRBD2. Germline-derived CDR1 and CDR2 are SGDLS and YYNGEE. V dropped 0 bases and J dropped 3; count of bases not matched to a gene: 2. The CDR3 has 15 residues. The CDR3 DNA is TGTGCCAGCAGCGTAGCCGCGGGAGGGACAGATACGCAGTATTTT. This gives the protein CASSVAAGGTDTQYF.

V usage is TRBV28 and J usage is TRBJ2-7, with D hard to call. V shed 5 bases and J shed 2 bases, with 19 bases lying between them. The V gene's germline CDR1 is MDHEN and CDR2 SYDVKM. There are 16 residues in the CDR3. CDR3 sequence (DNA): TGTGCCAGCAGTCCCCTAGGTGTCGGCATTACCTACGAGCAGTACTTC. Translated, it gives CASSPLGVGITYEQYF.

V is TRBV28 and J is TRBJ1-4, with TRBD1 matching 10 bases. Germline trimming cut 5 bases from V and 7 bases from J; bases unmatched to any gene: 10. Germline CDR1 is MDHEN and CDR2 is SYDVKM. The CDR3 is 16 residues long. DNA for the CDR3: TGTGCCAGCAGTATCCGACCGGGACAGGGGCCTGAAAAACTGTTTTTT. The encoded protein is CASSIRPGQGPEKLFF.

The chain combines TRBV5-6 with TRBJ1-4; 9 nucleotides agree with TRBD1. With V trimmed by 4 bases and J by 7 bases, 2 bases remained unmatched. This CDR3 has 13 residues. Germline values: CDR1 SGHDT, CDR2 YYEEEE. In DNA form, the CDR3 reads TGTGCCAGCAGCACACAGGGGGCTGAAAAACTGTTTTTT. Translation: CASSTQGAEKLFF.

This clone appeared a few times. Other DNA sequences in the same sample also yield this CDR3. The V and J genes are TRBV6-2 or TRBV6-3 and TRBJ1-2; maybe TRBD1 (6 bases). V was shortened by 0 bases and J by 8 bases, with 7 bases between the two germline ends. The germline gives CDR1 MNHEY, CDR2 SVGEGT. The CDR3 has 12 amino acids. DNA for the CDR3: TGTGCCAGCAGTTACTCTACAGGGGGCTACACCTTC. Translation: CASSYSTGGYTF.

V is TRBV4-3 and J is TRBJ2-7; 9 bases map to TRBD2. The CDR3 covers 14 residues. V was clipped by 4 bases and J by 0 bases; unmatched bases: 1. CDR1 LGHNA and CDR2 YSLEER come from the germline V gene. DNA of the CDR3: TGCGCCAGCAGCCCGGGACTAGCCTCCTACGAGCAGTACTTC. Translation: CASSPGLASYEQYF.

V and J are TRBV3-1 (or the pseudogene TRBV3-2) and TRBJ2-5, with TRBD1 matching 9 bases. The CDR3 totals 16 residues. J was trimmed by 4 bases and V by 1 base; bases with no gene match: 7. The germline gives CDR1 LGHDT, CDR2 YNNKEL (reference sequence). CDR3: CASSQGNNRGRETQYF. The CDR3 DNA sequence: TGTGCCAGCAGCCAAGGAAACAACAGGGGGCGAGAGACCCAGTACTTC.

V and J are TRBV5-4 and TRBJ1-6, with no clear D. This CDR3 comprises 14 residues. Germline values: CDR1 SGHNT, CDR2 YYREEE (reference sequence). Trimming stripped 4 bases from V and 10 bases from J, with 15 bases between. The CDR3 nucleotides are TGTGCCAGCAGCACGGACTGGCGGCGGTCACCCCTCCACTTT. Translation gives CASSTDWRRSPLHF.

The chain joins TRBV7-8 to TRBJ2-1, with TRBD2 matching 11 bases. The CDR3 is 17 residues long. CDR1 is SGHVS, CDR2 FQNEAQ, per germline. The trim removed 0 bases at V and 0 bases at J, leaving 1 base unmatched. This CDR3 reads CASSLAGTSGSYNEQFF. For the CDR3, the DNA is TGTGCCAGCAGCTTAGCCGGGACTAGCGGCTCCTACAATGAGCAGTTCTTC.

V and J are TRBV4-2 and TRBJ2-1; 8 positions agree with TRBD1. This CDR3 has 15 residues. Germline V gives CDR1 LGHNA, CDR2 YNFKEQ. The V segment lost 4 bases and the J segment 7 bases; nucleotides outside the gene matches: 9. The CDR3: CASSPRTGTGNEQFF. The CDR3 region has the DNA TGTGCCAGCAGCCCACGGACAGGGACGGGGAATGAGCAGTTCTTC.

The chain links TRBV5-1 to TRBJ2-1; 12 bases are shared with TRBD2. The V gene's germline CDR1 is SGHRS and CDR2 YFSETQ. The CDR3 totals 16 residues. V was pared by 5 bases and J by 0 bases, with 3 bases of the junction left unmatched. CDR3 in DNA: TGCGCCAGCAGGGAGACTAGCGGGAGCTCCTACAATGAGCAGTTCTTC. Its translation is CASRETSGSSYNEQFF.

The CDR3 DNA sequence: TGTGCCAGCAGTGAAAAACCCGGGGGGACAGGGGCCTACAATGAGCAGTTCTTC. The encoded protein is CASSEKPGGTGAYNEQFF. This chain uses TRBV6-1 with TRBJ2-1; 10 bases agree with TRBD1. CDR1 and CDR2 (germline): MNHNS, SASEGT. Trimming at V came to 2 bases and at J to 2 bases, leaving 9 bases not matched to a gene. This CDR3 comprises 18 residues.

This clone has more than one count but fewer than ten. This rearrangement joins TRBV19 to TRBJ2-1; tentatively, D is TRBD2 (5 bases). The CDR3 sequence is 13 residues long. Trimming pared 4 bases from V and 7 bases from J, leaving 11 bases between. Germline-derived CDR1 and CDR2 are LNHDA and SQIVND (reference sequence). CDR3 protein: CASSTRAVNEQFF. The CDR3 DNA follows: TGTGCCAGTAGTACCCGAGCGGTAAATGAGCAGTTCTTC.

V is TRBV29-1 and J is TRBJ2-3; TRBD2 aligns across 7 bases. Germline assignment: CDR1 SQVTM and CDR2 ANQGSEA. V was pared by 7 bases and J by 2 bases, with 9 bases of the junction left unmatched. This CDR3 contains 14 residues. CDR3 nucleotides: TGCAGCGCCAGCGGGGACCCCTTCACAGATACGCAGTATTTT. Its translation is CSASGDPFTDTQYF.

The genes are TRBV27 and TRBJ2-3, with D possibly matching TRBD1 (6 bases). The V and J ends lost 6 bases and 1 base respectively, with 14 bases between them. Germline CDR1 reads MNHEY; CDR2 reads SMNVEV (reference sequence). This CDR3 has 15 amino acids. The CDR3 sequence is CASSRAGAGTDTQYF. The DNA for the CDR3 is TGTGCCAGCAGCCGGGCAGGGGCTGGCACAGATACGCAGTATTTT.

This clone was seen only a few times. The chain carries TRBV7-9 and TRBJ1-6; 8 bases align to TRBD1. The junction had 6 bases not matched to a gene; V was cut back by 1 base and J by 10 bases. The CDR3 length is 15 residues. Germline lookup yields CDR1 SEHNR and CDR2 FQNEAQ (reference sequence). CDR3 bases: TGTGCCAGCAGCTTAGGGACAGGGATCAACTCACCCCTCCACTTT. Translated, it gives CASSLGTGINSPLHF.